This is a list of T cell receptor beta chains from one sample in a study of T cells after yellow fever vaccination. MiXCR was run by TCRdb on the 5' RACE reads, yielding one entry per CDR3 protein. Of hundreds of thousands of distinct CDR3 sequences listed, approximately 21% are singletons. The input for sequencing was PBMCs, taken 15 days after the yellow fever booster vaccination. The receptors come from a man aged 30 to 39 who received the YFV17D yellow fever vaccine. Each CDR3 is given with its conserved first and last residue. D genes are given only for firm matches. Only some rows state a clone size, as once, few, many or a class for expanded clones.

length: 14
V: TRBV6-2/TRBV6-3
size: few
D: NA
J: TRBJ2-3
DNA: TGTGCCAGCAGTTACGCCACTAGAACAGATACGCAGTATTTT
CDR3: CASSYATRTDTQYF

length: 15
V: TRBV28
size: NA
D: TRBD1
J: TRBJ2-5
DNA: TGTGCCAGCAGCCTAGGGGGCATGGTACAAGAGACCCAGTACTTC
CDR3: CASSLGGMVQETQYF

length: 16
V: TRBV5-6
size: NA
D: TRBD1
J: TRBJ2-1
DNA: TGTGCCAGCAGCCCGCTGGACAGGAGCTCCTACAATGAGCAGTTCTTC
CDR3: CASSPLDRSSYNEQFF

length: 17
V: TRBV20-1
size: few
D: TRBD2
J: TRBJ2-3
DNA: TGCAGTGCACAAGGGACTAGCGGGAAGGCTAGCACAGATACGCAGTATTTT
CDR3: CSAQGTSGKASTDTQYF

length: 15
V: TRBV5-1
size: NA
D: TRBD2
J: TRBJ2-5
DNA: TGCGCCAGCAGCTTGGGGACTAGTTTGTCAGAGACCCAGTACTTC
CDR3: CASSLGTSLSETQYF

length: 14
V: TRBV9
size: NA
D: NA
J: TRBJ2-3
DNA: TGTGCCAGCAGCGTAGGGGCCTATCTCGATACGCAGTATTTT
CDR3: CASSVGAYLDTQYF

length: 13
V: TRBV7-9
size: few
D: NA
J: TRBJ1-2
DNA: TGTGCCAGCAGCTTGGGGGTAAGGGATGGCTACACCTTC
CDR3: CASSLGVRDGYTF

length: 16
V: TRBV20-1
size: few
D: NA
J: TRBJ2-1
DNA: TGCAGTGCACCCGTGTCTCGGGACACCTTGAACAATGAGCAGTTCTTC
CDR3: CSAPVSRDTLNNEQFF

length: 13
V: TRBV7-2
size: NA
D: NA
J: TRBJ2-7
DNA: TGTGCCAGCAGCTTAAAGGGGTCCTACGAGCAGTACTTC
CDR3: CASSLKGSYEQYF

length: 13
V: TRBV12-3/TRBV12-4
size: few
D: NA
J: TRBJ2-4
DNA: TGTGCCAGCATCGGGACAGCCAAAAACATTCAGTACTTC
CDR3: CASIGTAKNIQYF

length: 8
V: TRBV29-1
size: NA
D: NA
J: TRBJ2-3
DNA: TGCAGCGTTGATACGCAGGGCTTT
CDR3: CSVDTQGF

length: 15
V: TRBV20-1
size: NA
D: NA
J: TRBJ2-5
DNA: TGCAGTGCTAGCGGAGGGGAAAAGGCCCAAGAGACCCAGTACTTC
CDR3: CSASGGEKAQETQYF

length: 18
V: TRBV4-2
size: few
D: TRBD1
J: TRBJ1-3
DNA: TGTGCCAGCAGCCCACTCCCGGGGACAGGGTTTGAACGAAACACCATATATTTT
CDR3: CASSPLPGTGFERNTIYF

length: 17
V: TRBV20-1
size: NA
D: TRBD2
J: TRBJ2-6
DNA: TGCAGTGCTGGTCCCGGGACTAGTTCTTCTGGGGCCAACGTCCTGACTTTC
CDR3: CSAGPGTSSSGANVLTF

length: 12
V: TRBV6-6
size: NA
D: NA
J: TRBJ1-5
DNA: TGTGCCAGCCGTCCATGGGGACAGCCCCAGCATTTT
CDR3: CASRPWGQPQHF

length: 12
V: TRBV12-3/TRBV12-4
size: many
D: NA
J: TRBJ1-2
DNA: TGTGCCAGCAGTTTAGGGAACTATGGCTACACCTTC
CDR3: CASSLGNYGYTF

length: 14
V: TRBV3-1
size: NA
D: NA
J: TRBJ1-4
DNA: TGTGCCAGCAGCCGTGGGGCAGGTAATGAAAAACTGTTTTTT
CDR3: CASSRGAGNEKLFF

length: 15
V: TRBV5-6
size: few
D: TRBD2
J: TRBJ2-1
DNA: TGTGCCAGCAGCCAGGGACTAGCTTTTTACAATGAGCAGTTCTTC
CDR3: CASSQGLAFYNEQFF

length: 13
V: TRBV7-3
size: many
D: NA
J: TRBJ2-5
DNA: TGTGCCAGCAGCCTCTCCCCGCAAGAGACCCAGTACTTC
CDR3: CASSLSPQETQYF

length: 18
V: TRBV4-3
size: NA
D: NA
J: TRBJ2-6
DNA: TGCGCCAGCAGCCAAGGAGTTCCGGAGGGGGCTGGGGCCAACGTCCTGACTTTC
CDR3: CASSQGVPEGAGANVLTF

length: 16
V: TRBV7-2
size: NA
D: TRBD2
J: TRBJ2-3
DNA: TGTGCCAGCAGCTTAATCCCGCGGGGGAGCACAGATACGCAGTATTTT
CDR3: CASSLIPRGSTDTQYF

length: 15
V: TRBV5-4
size: few
D: TRBD2
J: TRBJ2-5
DNA: TGTGCCAGCAGCAATCTAGCGGGAGACGGGAAGACCCAGTACTTC
CDR3: CASSNLAGDGKTQYF

length: 14
V: TRBV20-1
size: NA
D: NA
J: TRBJ2-7
DNA: TGCAGTGCTAGCCTCCAGACCGTCCCCTACGAGCAGTACTTC
CDR3: CSASLQTVPYEQYF

length: 12
V: TRBV7-2
size: few
D: NA
J: TRBJ2-7
DNA: TGTGCCAGCAGCCCAGTAGCCTACGAGCAGTACTTC
CDR3: CASSPVAYEQYF

length: 16
V: TRBV7-2
size: NA
D: NA
J: TRBJ2-4
DNA: TGTGCCAGCAGCCTCAACCGACTGGGGGCCAAAAACATTCAGTACTTC
CDR3: CASSLNRLGAKNIQYF

length: 17
V: TRBV5-4
size: NA
D: TRBD1
J: TRBJ2-1
DNA: TGTGCCAGCAGCTCGACAGGGGGCGTGGTGCCCTACAATGAGCAGTTCTTC
CDR3: CASSSTGGVVPYNEQFF

length: 17
V: TRBV27
size: NA
D: NA
J: TRBJ2-1
DNA: TGTGCCAGCAGTCTTACTAGCTGGGGAAGCTCCTACAATGAGCAGTTCTTC
CDR3: CASSLTSWGSSYNEQFF

length: 16
V: TRBV12-3/TRBV12-4
size: NA
D: NA
J: TRBJ2-4
DNA: TGTGCCAGCGCCGGGGCGGGCCCTTTAGCCAAAAACATTCAGTACTTC
CDR3: CASAGAGPLAKNIQYF

length: 16
V: TRBV7-2
size: NA
D: NA
J: TRBJ1-1
DNA: TGTGCCAGCAGCTTTATCCCGGGCAGGGTGAACACTGAAGCTTTCTTT
CDR3: CASSFIPGRVNTEAFF

length: 14
V: TRBV12-3/TRBV12-4
size: NA
D: TRBD2
J: TRBJ2-7
DNA: TGTGCCAGCAGTTTAAGTGGGAGGGACTACGAGCAGTACTTC
CDR3: CASSLSGRDYEQYF

length: 16
V: TRBV7-2
size: NA
D: NA
J: TRBJ2-3
DNA: TGTGCCAGCACCGGTTGGGGTCTGGGGCGCACAGATACGCAGTATTTT
CDR3: CASTGWGLGRTDTQYF

length: 15
V: TRBV6-2/TRBV6-3
size: few
D: NA
J: TRBJ1-5
DNA: TGTGCCAGCTCCACCGGCACAGGGTGGTATCAGCCCCAGCATTTT
CDR3: CASSTGTGWYQPQHF

length: 17
V: TRBV4-3
size: few
D: TRBD2
J: TRBJ2-3
DNA: TGCGCCAGCAGCCAAGATCGTCCAGCGGGGGCCCCAGATACGCAGTATTTT
CDR3: CASSQDRPAGAPDTQYF

length: 12
V: TRBV11-2
size: few
D: NA
J: TRBJ1-1
DNA: TGTGCCAGCAGCTTTATGAACACTGAAGCTTTCTTT
CDR3: CASSFMNTEAFF

length: 15
V: TRBV20-1
size: NA
D: NA
J: TRBJ2-2
DNA: TGCAGTGCTAGAGATCTAGGCAGAAACACCGGGGAGCTGTTTTTT
CDR3: CSARDLGRNTGELFF

length: 16
V: TRBV6-5
size: NA
D: TRBD2
J: TRBJ2-5
DNA: TGTGCCAGCAGTTACGGGACTAGCGGGAGGCCTGCGACCCAGTACTTC
CDR3: CASSYGTSGRPATQYF

length: 15
V: TRBV19
size: NA
D: TRBD2
J: TRBJ2-2
DNA: TGTGCCAGTAGTGCCGGGACTAGCAGGACCGGGGAGCTGTTTTTT
CDR3: CASSAGTSRTGELFF

length: 15
V: TRBV7-3
size: few
D: NA
J: TRBJ2-6
DNA: TGTGCCAGCAGCTTATCACTAGCCGGGGCCAACGTCCTGACTTTC
CDR3: CASSLSLAGANVLTF

length: 15
V: TRBV20-1
size: NA
D: NA
J: TRBJ2-5
DNA: TGCAGTGCTAGAGCGGCAGTAGGCTTTAAAGAGACCCAGTACTTC
CDR3: CSARAAVGFKETQYF

length: 15
V: TRBV7-9
size: few
D: NA
J: TRBJ1-3
DNA: TGTGCCAGCAGAGACCCGGGAGTATCTGGAAACACCATATATTTT
CDR3: CASRDPGVSGNTIYF

length: 15
V: TRBV4-2
size: NA
D: TRBD2
J: TRBJ2-4
DNA: TGTGCCAGCAGCCAAGAGAGCGGGAGGGCGGGCATTCAGTACTTC
CDR3: CASSQESGRAGIQYF

length: 13
V: TRBV29-1
size: NA
D: TRBD1
J: TRBJ2-7
DNA: TGCAGCGCATCGACAGGGGTAAGCTACGAGCAGTACTTC
CDR3: CSASTGVSYEQYF

length: 13
V: TRBV29-1
size: NA
D: TRBD1
J: TRBJ2-1
DNA: TGCAGCGCGTCAGGGGGCGTCCTCAATGAGCAGTTCTTC
CDR3: CSASGGVLNEQFF

length: 15
V: TRBV20-1
size: few
D: NA
J: TRBJ2-2
DNA: TGCAGTGCTAGAGACCCGGGACGACCCACCGGGGAGCTGTTTTTT
CDR3: CSARDPGRPTGELFF

length: 15
V: TRBV27
size: NA
D: NA
J: TRBJ2-5
DNA: TGTGCCAGCAGTTCCCTTGAGTTACGACGGGAGACCCAGTACTTC
CDR3: CASSSLELRRETQYF

length: 17
V: TRBV19
size: few
D: NA
J: TRBJ2-1
DNA: TGTGCCAGTAGTATTTCGGGGGCAAGTAGCTCCTACAATGAGCAGTTCTTC
CDR3: CASSISGASSSYNEQFF

length: 22
V: TRBV7-3
size: few
D: TRBD2
J: TRBJ2-3
DNA: TGTGCCAGCAGCTTAACCCGGAGCAGTTGGACTAGCGGGCGACGCGGCACAGATACGCAGTATTTT
CDR3: CASSLTRSSWTSGRRGTDTQYF

length: 15
V: TRBV4-3
size: NA
D: NA
J: TRBJ2-5
DNA: TGCGCCAGCAGCCAAGCTATACAGGGTATCTGGACCCAGTACTTC
CDR3: CASSQAIQGIWTQYF

length: 16
V: TRBV3-1
size: few
D: TRBD2
J: TRBJ2-1
DNA: TGTGCCAGCAGCCAGACGACTAGCCCATCTAACAATGAGCAGTTCTTC
CDR3: CASSQTTSPSNNEQFF

length: 16
V: TRBV4-2
size: few
D: NA
J: TRBJ1-1
DNA: TGTGCCAGCAGCCAAGATTCGGCGGGGGCGAAGATTGAAGCTTTCTTT
CDR3: CASSQDSAGAKIEAFF

length: 13
V: TRBV6-6
size: NA
D: NA
J: TRBJ2-5
DNA: TGTGCCAGCAGTAGACGCGGCTCGGAGACCCAGTACTTC
CDR3: CASSRRGSETQYF

length: 16
V: TRBV5-1
size: NA
D: TRBD2
J: TRBJ2-3
DNA: TGCGCCAGCAGCTTTAAGCGGGACGATAGCACAGATACGCAGTATTTT
CDR3: CASSFKRDDSTDTQYF

length: 18
V: TRBV5-1
size: few
D: TRBD1
J: TRBJ2-1
DNA: TGCGCCAGCAGCTTGGCCGCTACAGGGACAGGGTCCTACAATGAGCAGTTCTTC
CDR3: CASSLAATGTGSYNEQFF

length: 15
V: TRBV9
size: NA
D: NA
J: TRBJ2-3
DNA: TGTGCCAGCAGCGTAGTGGCTAGGAGCACAGATACGCAGTATTTT
CDR3: CASSVVARSTDTQYF

length: 15
V: TRBV28
size: NA
D: TRBD2
J: TRBJ2-7
DNA: TGTGCCAGCAGTCCTCATAGCGGGGGAAACTACGAGCAGTACTTC
CDR3: CASSPHSGGNYEQYF

length: 19
V: TRBV4-1
size: few
D: TRBD2
J: TRBJ2-2
DNA: TGCGCCAGCAGCCCAGACACATATCTAGCGGGATTGGGGGCCGGGGAGCTGTTTTTT
CDR3: CASSPDTYLAGLGAGELFF

length: 14
V: TRBV5-1
size: few
D: TRBD1
J: TRBJ2-7
DNA: TGCGCCAGCAGCTCGGGGGACAGGGGCAACGAGCAGTACTTC
CDR3: CASSSGDRGNEQYF

length: 19
V: TRBV9
size: NA
D: TRBD2
J: TRBJ2-1
DNA: TGTGCCAGCAGCCCCCGGCCCCTAGCGGGAGGGGGGTCCGGCAATGAGCAGTTCTTC
CDR3: CASSPRPLAGGGSGNEQFF

length: 13
V: TRBV5-1
size: NA
D: NA
J: TRBJ1-1
DNA: TGCGCCAGCAGCTTGGAGGGCGGAACTAAAGCTTTCTTT
CDR3: CASSLEGGTKAFF